The 12 T cell receptor beta chains given below trace back to one sample, sequenced in a study of T-cell memory formation after mild COVID-19. Each CDR3 protein gets one entry after TCRdb re-called the 5' RACE reads with MiXCR. The profile shows hundreds of thousands of distinct CDR3 sequences, roughly 15% of them singletons. The sequenced sample consisted of PBMCs or a T cell subset sorted from them (not recorded which). The source is a man aged 18 to 29 who had mild COVID-19 (a few samples of this study predate the infection). Cell type and time point are not known.

The rearrangement joins TRBV5-1 to TRBJ2-2; D gene ambiguous. Trimming took 4 bases from V and 2 from J, leaving 6 bases between them. Per the germline V gene, CDR1 is SGHRS and CDR2 is YFSETQ. The CDR3 consists of 13 residues. CDR3 in DNA: TGCGCCAGCAGCGGTGACAACACCGGGGAGCTGTTTTTT. The encoded protein is CASSGDNTGELFF.

This clonotype is categorized as medium-sized. This chain links TRBV4-1 with TRBJ1-5, with D possibly being TRBD1 (5 bases). The ends were cut back, 3 bases at V and 9 bases at J, with 21 bases in the middle. The CDR3 is 16 amino acids. CDR1 is MGHRA, CDR2 YSYEKL, per germline. DNA for the CDR3: TGCGCCAGCAGCCAGATAGATATGGGGCTGGCGGGGCCCCAGCATTTT. Its translation is CASSQIDMGLAGPQHF.

This clonotype has only a few counts. This chain links TRBV12-3 or TRBV12-4 with TRBJ1-5; D possibly corresponds to TRBD1 (5 bases). V was pared by 3 bases and J by 5 bases, with 11 bases between. The CDR3 length is 14 residues. This CDR3 is CASSFFGADQPQHF. The CDR3 nucleotides read TGTGCCAGCAGTTTTTTTGGGGCGGATCAGCCCCAGCATTTT.

This sequence joins TRBV24-1 and TRBJ2-7, with no clear D. The V end lost 8 bases, the J end lost 4 bases, and 8 bases lay between the germline ends. This CDR3 region has 11 residues. Germline CDR1 KGHDR, CDR2 SFDVKD. The CDR3 sequence is CATIMAYEQYF. The CDR3, as DNA: TGTGCCACCATAATGGCTTACGAGCAGTACTTC.

The genes are TRBV5-1 and TRBJ2-2; D gene uncertain. This CDR3 is 12 amino acids long. CDR1 SGHRS and CDR2 YFSETQ come from the germline V gene. The V and J ends lost 5 bases and 5 bases respectively, with 7 bases between them. In nucleotides, the CDR3 is TGCGCCAGCAGGGAACCGACCGGGGAGCTGTTTTTT. Translated: CASREPTGELFF.

The chain recombines TRBV5-1 with TRBJ1-6; 8 positions match TRBD1. Germline values: CDR1 SGHRS, CDR2 YFSETQ. CDR3 size: 14 residues. The V gene end was trimmed by 2 bases and the J gene end by 9 bases; junction bases not matched to a gene: 4. The CDR3 DNA follows: TGCGCCAGCAGCTTTAATACAGGGGGTTCACCCCTCCACTTT. This gives the protein CASSFNTGGSPLHF.

This clonotype was detected only a few times. The chain combines TRBV9 with TRBJ2-5; D is perhaps TRBD1 or TRBD2 (6 bases each). V lost 0 bases and J 1 base, leaving 10 bases between the germline ends. The V gene's germline CDR1 is SGDLS and CDR2 YYNGEE. CDR3 length equals 15 residues. Here the CDR3 reads CASSVGGGPQETQYF. Here the CDR3 DNA reads TGTGCCAGCAGCGTAGGAGGGGGGCCCCAAGAGACCCAGTACTTC.

The chain combines TRBV29-1 with TRBJ1-1; unclear D gene. Germline CDR1 is SQVTM and CDR2 is ANQGSEA. Trimming left V 7 bases short and J 5 bases short, with 20 bases between. The CDR3 is made up of 14 amino acids. The CDR3 is CSAQRVGGGTEAFF. The CDR3 bases are TGCAGCGCCCAACGCGTAGGAGGCGGGACTGAAGCTTTCTTT.

This clonotype has only a few counts. The chain combines TRBV7-2 with TRBJ1-6; TRBD1 is a possible D gene (5 bases). Deletions cut 1 base from V and 14 bases from J, with 9 bases between. From germline, CDR1 is SGHTA and CDR2 FQGNSA. The CDR3 extends over 12 amino acids. In DNA, the CDR3 is TGTGCCAGCAGCTTAGTGCTGGGGGCCCTCCACTTT. Amino acid sequence: CASSLVLGALHF.

The chain links TRBV29-1 to TRBJ2-1, with a tentative D call TRBD1 (5 bases). The V gene lost 7 bases and the J gene lost 2 bases, with 9 bases spanning the gap. There are 12 residues in the CDR3. The germline CDR1 and CDR2 sequences are SQVTM and ANQGSEA. CDR3 bases: TGCAGCGCAAGGACACCCTACAATGAGCAGTTCTTC. Amino acid sequence: CSARTPYNEQFF.

The chain uses TRBV10-3 and TRBJ2-3; 7 nucleotides line up with TRBD2. The CDR3 has 15 amino acids. Germline values: CDR1 ENHRY, CDR2 SYGVKD. The J segment lost 0 bases and the V segment lost 3 bases, leaving 3 bases of the junction unmatched. The DNA for the CDR3 is TGTGCCATCAGTGACGGGGGGTGGAGCACAGATACGCAGTATTTT. It is translated as CAISDGGWSTDTQYF.

In its sample, this clonotype was seen a few times. As DNA, the CDR3 is TGTGCCAGCAGCTCTCTCCGCCGTTCGGGGTCTGAAAAACTGTTTTTT. Protein sequence: CASSSLRRSGSEKLFF. V usage is TRBV7-2 and J usage is TRBJ1-4; no clear D. The germline CDR1 and CDR2 sequences are SGHTA and FQGNSA. This CDR3 contains 16 residues. The V end was cut by 4 bases, the J end by 7 bases, with 19 bases between.